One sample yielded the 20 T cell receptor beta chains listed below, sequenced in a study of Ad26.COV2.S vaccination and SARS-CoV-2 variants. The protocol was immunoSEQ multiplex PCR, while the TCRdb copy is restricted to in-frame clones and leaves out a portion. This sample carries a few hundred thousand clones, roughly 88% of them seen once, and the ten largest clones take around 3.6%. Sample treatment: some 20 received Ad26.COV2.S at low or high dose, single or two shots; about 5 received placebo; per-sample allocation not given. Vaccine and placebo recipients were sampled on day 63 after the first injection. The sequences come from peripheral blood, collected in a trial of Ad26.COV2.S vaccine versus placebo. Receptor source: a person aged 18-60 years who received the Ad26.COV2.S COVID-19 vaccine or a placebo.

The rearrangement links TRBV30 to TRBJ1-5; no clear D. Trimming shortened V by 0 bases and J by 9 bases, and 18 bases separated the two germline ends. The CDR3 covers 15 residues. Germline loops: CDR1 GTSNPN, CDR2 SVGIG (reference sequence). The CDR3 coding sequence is TGTGCCTGGAGTGTTAGAACAGTTTTCGGGCGGCCCCAGCATTTT. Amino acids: CAWSVRTVFGRPQHF.

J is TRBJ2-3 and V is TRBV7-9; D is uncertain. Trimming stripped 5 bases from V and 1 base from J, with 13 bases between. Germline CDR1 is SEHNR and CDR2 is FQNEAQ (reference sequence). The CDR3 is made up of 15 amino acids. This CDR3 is CASSPPGTGTDTQYF. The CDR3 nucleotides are TGTGCCAGCAGCCCTCCCGGTACAGGCACAGATACGCAGTATTTT.

The CDR3 DNA reads as TGTGCCAGCAGCATCCGGGTGGGGACTAGCTACGAGCAGTACTTC. Residues: CASSIRVGTSYEQYF. V and J are TRBV7-6 and TRBJ2-7; TRBD2 aligns across 8 bases. The CDR3 covers 15 residues. Unmatched junction bases numbered 9, after V lost 5 bases and J lost 3 bases. The germline V gene has CDR1 SGHVS and CDR2 FNYEAQ.

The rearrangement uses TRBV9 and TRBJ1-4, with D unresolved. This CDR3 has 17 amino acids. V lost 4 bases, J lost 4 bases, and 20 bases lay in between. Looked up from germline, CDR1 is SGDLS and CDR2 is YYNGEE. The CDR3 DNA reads TGTGCCAGCAGCCTAGGCGAAGGGAATCAGAATAATGAAAAACTGTTTTTT. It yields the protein CASSLGEGNQNNEKLFF.

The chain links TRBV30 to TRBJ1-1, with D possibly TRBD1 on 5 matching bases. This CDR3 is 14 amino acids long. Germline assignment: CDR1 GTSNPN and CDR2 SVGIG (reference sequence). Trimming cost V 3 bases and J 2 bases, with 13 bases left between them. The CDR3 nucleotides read TGTGCCTGGAGATTCGGGACCCTAAACACTGAAGCTTTCTTT. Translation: CAWRFGTLNTEAFF.

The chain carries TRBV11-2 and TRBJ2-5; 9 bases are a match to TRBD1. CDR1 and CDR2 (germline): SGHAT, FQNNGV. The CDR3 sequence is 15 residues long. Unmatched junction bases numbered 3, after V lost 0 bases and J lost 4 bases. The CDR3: CASSLDGTGRETQYF. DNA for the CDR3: TGTGCCAGCAGCTTAGATGGGACAGGGCGAGAGACCCAGTACTTC.

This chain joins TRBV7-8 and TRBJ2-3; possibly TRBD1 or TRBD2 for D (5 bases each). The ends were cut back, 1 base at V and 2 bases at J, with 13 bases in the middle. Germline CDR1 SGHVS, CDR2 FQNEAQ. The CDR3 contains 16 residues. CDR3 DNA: TGTGCCAGCAGCTTAGTTGCCGGGGCGCACACAGATACGCAGTATTTT. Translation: CASSLVAGAHTDTQYF.

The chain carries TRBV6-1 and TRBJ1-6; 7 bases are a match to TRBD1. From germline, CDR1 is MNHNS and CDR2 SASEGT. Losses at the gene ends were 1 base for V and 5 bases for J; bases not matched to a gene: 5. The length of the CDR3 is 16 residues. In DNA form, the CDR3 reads TGTGCCAGCAGTGAAGGGCAGGGGGGGAATAATTCACCCCTCCACTTT. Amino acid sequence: CASSEGQGGNNSPLHF.

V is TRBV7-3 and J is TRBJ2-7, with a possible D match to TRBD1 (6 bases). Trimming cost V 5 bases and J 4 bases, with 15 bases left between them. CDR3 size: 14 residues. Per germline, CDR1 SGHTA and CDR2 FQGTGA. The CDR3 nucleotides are TGTGCCAGCAGCGCGGACCAGGGGTCGTACGAGCAGTACTTC. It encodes CASSADQGSYEQYF.

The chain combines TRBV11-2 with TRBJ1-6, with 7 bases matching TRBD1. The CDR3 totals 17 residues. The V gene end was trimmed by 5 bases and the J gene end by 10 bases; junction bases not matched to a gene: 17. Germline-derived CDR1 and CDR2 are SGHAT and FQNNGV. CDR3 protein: CASSPRPWTGQRSPLHF. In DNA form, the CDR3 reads TGTGCCAGCAGCCCCCGCCCTTGGACAGGACAAAGGTCACCCCTCCACTTT. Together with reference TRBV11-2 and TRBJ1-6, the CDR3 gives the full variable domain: EAGVAQSPRYKIIEKRQSVAFWCNPISGHATLYWYQQILGQGPKLLIQFQNNGVVDDSQLPKDRFSAERLKGVDSTLKIQPAKLEDSAVYLCASSPRPWTGQRSPLHFGNGTRLTVT.

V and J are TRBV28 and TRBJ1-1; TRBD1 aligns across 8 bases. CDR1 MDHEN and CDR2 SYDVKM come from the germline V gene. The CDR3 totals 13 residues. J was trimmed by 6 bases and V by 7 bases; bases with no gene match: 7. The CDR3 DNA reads TGTGCCAGCACCGGGACAGGAACGGCTGAAGCTTTCTTT. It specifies CASTGTGTAEAFF.

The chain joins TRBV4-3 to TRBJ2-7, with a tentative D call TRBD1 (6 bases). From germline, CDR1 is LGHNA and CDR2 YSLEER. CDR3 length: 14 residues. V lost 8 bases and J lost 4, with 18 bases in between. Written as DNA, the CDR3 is TGCGCCAGCTCCTTACGCGACAGGAAATACGAGCAGTACTTC. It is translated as CASSLRDRKYEQYF.

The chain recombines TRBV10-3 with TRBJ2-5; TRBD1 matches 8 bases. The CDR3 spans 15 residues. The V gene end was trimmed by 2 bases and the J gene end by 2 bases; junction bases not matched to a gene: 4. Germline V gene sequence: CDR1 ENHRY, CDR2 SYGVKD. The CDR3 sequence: CAISEPGQAQETQYF. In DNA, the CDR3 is TGTGCCATCAGTGAGCCGGGACAGGCACAAGAGACCCAGTACTTC.

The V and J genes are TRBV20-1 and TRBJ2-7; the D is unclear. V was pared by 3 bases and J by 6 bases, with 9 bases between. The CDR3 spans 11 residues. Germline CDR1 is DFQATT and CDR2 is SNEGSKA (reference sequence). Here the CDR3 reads CSASMAPEQYF. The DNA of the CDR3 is TGCAGTGCTAGTATGGCGCCCGAGCAGTACTTC.

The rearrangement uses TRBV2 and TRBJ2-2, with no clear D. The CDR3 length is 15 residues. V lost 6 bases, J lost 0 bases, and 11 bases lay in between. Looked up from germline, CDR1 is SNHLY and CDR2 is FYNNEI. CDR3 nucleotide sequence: TGTGCCAGCAGCGCTGATTTGGCGAACACCGGGGAGCTGTTTTTT. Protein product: CASSADLANTGELFF.

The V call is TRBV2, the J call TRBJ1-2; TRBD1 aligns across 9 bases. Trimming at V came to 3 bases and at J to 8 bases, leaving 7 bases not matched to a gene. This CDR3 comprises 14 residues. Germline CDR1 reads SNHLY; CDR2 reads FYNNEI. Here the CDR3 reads CASSDRTGEGGYTF. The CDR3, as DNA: TGTGCCAGCAGTGACCGGACAGGGGAAGGGGGCTACACCTTC.

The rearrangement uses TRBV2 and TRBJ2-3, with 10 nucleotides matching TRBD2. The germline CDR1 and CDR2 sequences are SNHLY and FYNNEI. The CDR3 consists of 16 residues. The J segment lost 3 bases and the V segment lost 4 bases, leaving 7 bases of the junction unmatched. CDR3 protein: CASSGPAGGRTDTQYF. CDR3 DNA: TGTGCCAGCAGTGGCCCAGCGGGGGGGCGGACAGATACGCAGTATTTT.

For the CDR3, the DNA is TGCGCCAGCAGCCAGTCGGGACTAGAGACCCAGTACTTC. Translation: CASSQSGLETQYF. The chain links TRBV4-3 to TRBJ2-5; D might be TRBD2 (6 bases). The V gene's germline CDR1 is LGHNA and CDR2 YSLEER. This CDR3 comprises 13 residues. Trimming pared 3 bases from V and 4 bases from J, leaving 9 bases between.

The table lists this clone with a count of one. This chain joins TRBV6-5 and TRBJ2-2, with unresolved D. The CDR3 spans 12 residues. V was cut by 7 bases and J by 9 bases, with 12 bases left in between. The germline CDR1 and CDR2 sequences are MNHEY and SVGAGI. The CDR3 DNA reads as TGTGCCAGCACGGGCCCCGGGCGGGAGCTGTTTTTT. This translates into CASTGPGRELFF.

CDR3 nucleotides: TGTGCCAGCAGCCCCGCCCTTAGCCGGGGGGGAAGCACAGATACGCAGTATTTT. Its translation is CASSPALSRGGSTDTQYF. The rearrangement joins TRBV7-2 to TRBJ2-3; 8 positions match TRBD2. The V and J ends lost 5 bases and 0 bases, in that order; junction bases with no gene match: 13. Germline-derived CDR1 and CDR2 are SGHTA and FQGNSA. There are 18 residues in the CDR3.